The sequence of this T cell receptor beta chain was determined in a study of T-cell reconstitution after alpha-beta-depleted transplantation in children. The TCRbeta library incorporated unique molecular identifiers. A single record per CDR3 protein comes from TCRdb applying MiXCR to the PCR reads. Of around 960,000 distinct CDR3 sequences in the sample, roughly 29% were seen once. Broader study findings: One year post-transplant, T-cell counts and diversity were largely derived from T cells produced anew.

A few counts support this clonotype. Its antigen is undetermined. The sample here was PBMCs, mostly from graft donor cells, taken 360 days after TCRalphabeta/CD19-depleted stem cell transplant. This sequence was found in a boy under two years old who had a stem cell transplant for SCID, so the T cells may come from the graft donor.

CDR3 amino acids: CASSYTSGGATDTQYF. The CDR3 coding sequence is TGTGCCAGCAGTTATACTAGCGGGGGGGCCACAGATACGCAGTATTTT. The rearrangement uses TRBV6-5 and TRBJ2-3; 13 bases are shared with TRBD2. V lost 3 bases to trimming and J lost 2 bases; unmatched junction nucleotides: 2. The germline gives CDR1 MNHEY, CDR2 SVGAGI. This CDR3 is 16 amino acids long.